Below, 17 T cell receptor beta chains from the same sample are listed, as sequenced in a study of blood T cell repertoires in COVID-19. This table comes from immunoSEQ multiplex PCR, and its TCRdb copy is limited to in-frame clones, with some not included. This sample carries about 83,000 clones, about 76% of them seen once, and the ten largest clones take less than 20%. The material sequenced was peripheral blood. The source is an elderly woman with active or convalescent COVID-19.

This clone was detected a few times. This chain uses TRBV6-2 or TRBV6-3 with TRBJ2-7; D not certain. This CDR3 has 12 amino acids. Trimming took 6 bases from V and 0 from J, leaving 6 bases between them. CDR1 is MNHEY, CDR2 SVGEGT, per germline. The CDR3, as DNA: TGTGCCAGCAGCGGGCTCTCCTACGAGCAGTACTTC. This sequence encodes CASSGLSYEQYF.

The CDR3 DNA reads as TGTGCCAGCTCCCAAGCTAGGACAGGGGATTCACCCCTCCACTTT. Protein sequence: CASSQARTGDSPLHF. The chain couples TRBV18 to TRBJ1-6; 9 bases fit TRBD1. The V gene's germline CDR1 is KGHSH and CDR2 LQKENI. The CDR3 covers 15 residues. V shed 6 bases and J 8 bases; nucleotides not matched to a gene: 8.

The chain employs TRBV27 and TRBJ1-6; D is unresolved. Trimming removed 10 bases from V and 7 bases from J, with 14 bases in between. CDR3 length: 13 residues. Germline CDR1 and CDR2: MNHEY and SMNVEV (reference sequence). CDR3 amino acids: CATRPGVNSPLHF. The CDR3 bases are TGTGCCACCAGGCCCGGGGTAAATTCACCCCTCCACTTT.

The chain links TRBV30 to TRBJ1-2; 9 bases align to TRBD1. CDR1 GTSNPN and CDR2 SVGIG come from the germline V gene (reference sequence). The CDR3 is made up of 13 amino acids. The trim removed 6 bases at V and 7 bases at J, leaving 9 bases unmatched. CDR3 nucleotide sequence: TGTGCCTGCCCGGACAGGGGCTTCGGTGGCTACACCTTC. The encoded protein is CACPDRGFGGYTF.

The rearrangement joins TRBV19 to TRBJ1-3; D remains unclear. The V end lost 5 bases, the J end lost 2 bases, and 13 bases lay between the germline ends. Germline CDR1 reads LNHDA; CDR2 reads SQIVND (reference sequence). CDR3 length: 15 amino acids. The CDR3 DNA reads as TGTGCCAGTAGTTACCCGACTGTTACTGGAAACACCATATATTTT. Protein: CASSYPTVTGNTIYF.

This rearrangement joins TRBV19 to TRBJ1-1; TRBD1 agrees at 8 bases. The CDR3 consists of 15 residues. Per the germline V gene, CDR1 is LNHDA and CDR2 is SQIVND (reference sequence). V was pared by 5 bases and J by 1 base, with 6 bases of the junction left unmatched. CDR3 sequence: CASSQGAGGNTEAFF. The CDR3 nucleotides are TGTGCCAGTAGTCAGGGGGCGGGTGGGAACACTGAAGCTTTCTTT.

In DNA, the CDR3 is TGTGCCAGCAGTGAACGGAGGGGCAAGAACACTGAAGCTTTCTTT. It codes for CASSERRGKNTEAFF. The rearrangement uses TRBV2 and TRBJ1-1; TRBD1 is a possible D gene (5 bases). Trimming cost V 2 bases and J 1 base, with 11 bases left between them. Germline assignment: CDR1 SNHLY and CDR2 FYNNEI. The CDR3 totals 15 residues.

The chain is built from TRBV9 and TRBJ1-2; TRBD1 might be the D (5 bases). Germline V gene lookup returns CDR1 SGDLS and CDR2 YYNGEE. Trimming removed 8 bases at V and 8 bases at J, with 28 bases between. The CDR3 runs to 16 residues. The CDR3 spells CARDPSTVPPLYGYTF. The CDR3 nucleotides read TGTGCCAGAGACCCATCGACAGTCCCGCCATTATACGGCTACACCTTC.

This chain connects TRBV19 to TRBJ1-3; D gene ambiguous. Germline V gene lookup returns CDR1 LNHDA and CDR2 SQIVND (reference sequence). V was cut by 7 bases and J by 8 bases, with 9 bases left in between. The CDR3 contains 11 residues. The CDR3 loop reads CASKSLDTIYF. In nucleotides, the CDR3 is TGTGCCAGTAAAAGTTTAGACACCATATATTTT.

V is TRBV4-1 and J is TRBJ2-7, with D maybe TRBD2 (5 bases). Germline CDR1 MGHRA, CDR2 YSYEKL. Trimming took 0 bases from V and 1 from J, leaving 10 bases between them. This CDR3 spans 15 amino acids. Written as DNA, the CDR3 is TGCGCCAGCAGCCAAGATGAGGGCAGTTCCTACGAGCAGTACTTC. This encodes CASSQDEGSSYEQYF.

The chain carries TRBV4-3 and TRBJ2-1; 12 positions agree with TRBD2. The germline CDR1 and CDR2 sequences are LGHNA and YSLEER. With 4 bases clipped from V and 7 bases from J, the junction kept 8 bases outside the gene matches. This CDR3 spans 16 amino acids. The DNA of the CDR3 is TGCGCCAGCAGCCCCCGGGCTAGCGGGGGGGTTAATGAGCAGTTCTTC. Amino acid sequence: CASSPRASGGVNEQFF.

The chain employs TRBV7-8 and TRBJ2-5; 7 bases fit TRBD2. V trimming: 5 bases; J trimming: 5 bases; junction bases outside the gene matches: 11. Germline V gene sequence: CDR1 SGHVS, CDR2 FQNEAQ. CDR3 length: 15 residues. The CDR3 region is CASSTPREGSETQYF. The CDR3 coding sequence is TGTGCCAGCAGCACCCCCAGGGAGGGGAGTGAGACCCAGTACTTC.

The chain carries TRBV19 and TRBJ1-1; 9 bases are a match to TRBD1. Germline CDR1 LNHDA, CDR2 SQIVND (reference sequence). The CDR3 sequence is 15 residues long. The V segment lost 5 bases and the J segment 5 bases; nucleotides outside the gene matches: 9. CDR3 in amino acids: CASSPRDREETEAFF. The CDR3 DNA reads TGTGCCAGTAGTCCCCGGGACAGGGAGGAGACTGAAGCTTTCTTT. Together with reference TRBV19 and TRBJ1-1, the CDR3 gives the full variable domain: DGGITQSPKYLFRKEGQNVTLSCEQNLNHDAMYWYRQDPGQGLRLIYYSQIVNDFQKGDIAEGYSVSREKKESFPLTVTSAQKNPTAFYLCASSPRDREETEAFFGQGTRLTVV.

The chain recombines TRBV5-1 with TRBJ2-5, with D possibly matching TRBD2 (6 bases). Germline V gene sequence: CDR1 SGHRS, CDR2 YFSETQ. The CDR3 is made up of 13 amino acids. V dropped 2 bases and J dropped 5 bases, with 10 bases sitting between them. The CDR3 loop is CASSFGGSETQYF. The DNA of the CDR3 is TGCGCCAGCAGCTTCGGGGGATCGGAGACCCAGTACTTC.

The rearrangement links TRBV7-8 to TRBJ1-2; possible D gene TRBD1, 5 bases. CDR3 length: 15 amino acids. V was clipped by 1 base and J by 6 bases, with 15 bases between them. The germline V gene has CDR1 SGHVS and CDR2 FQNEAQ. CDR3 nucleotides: TGTGCCAGCAGCTTAGGCGGGAGGGGTTCAGATGGCTACACCTTC. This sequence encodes CASSLGGRGSDGYTF. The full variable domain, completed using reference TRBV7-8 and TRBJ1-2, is GAGVSQSPRYKVAKRGQDVALRCDPISGHVSLFWYQQALGQGPEFLTYFQNEAQLDKSGLPSDRFFAERPEGSVSTLKIQRTQQEDSAVYLCASSLGGRGSDGYTFGSGTRLTVV.

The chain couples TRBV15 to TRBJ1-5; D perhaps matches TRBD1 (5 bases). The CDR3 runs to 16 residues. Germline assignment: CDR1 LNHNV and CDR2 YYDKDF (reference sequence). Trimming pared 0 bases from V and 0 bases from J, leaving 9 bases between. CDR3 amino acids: CATSRDWDYSNQPQHF. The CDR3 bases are TGTGCCACCAGCAGAGACTGGGACTATAGCAATCAGCCCCAGCATTTT.

CDR3: CASSLAPGTGNDGYTF. As DNA, the CDR3 is TGTGCCAGCAGCTTAGCCCCCGGGACAGGGAATGATGGCTACACCTTC. V usage is TRBV7-2 and J usage is TRBJ1-2, with 9 bases fitting TRBD1. Losses at the gene ends were 0 bases for V and 6 bases for J; bases not matched to a gene: 8. CDR3 length: 16 amino acids. Germline-derived CDR1 and CDR2 are SGHTA and FQGNSA. Variable domain in full (rest from reference TRBV7-2 and TRBJ1-2): GAGVSQSPSNKVTEKGKDVELRCDPISGHTALYWYRQSLGQGLEFLIYFQGNSAPDKSGLPSDRFSAERTGGSVSTLTIQRTQQEDSAVYLCASSLAPGTGNDGYTFGSGTRLTVV.